This T cell receptor beta chain originates from a study of blood T cells in healthy people across ages (dated by TCRdb to 2014 to 2015). Broadly, across the study: In model experiments, template switching captured roughly one uniquely barcoded TCR beta cDNA molecule for every two T cells. The donors were split into four age groups: young (average around 17 years), middle-aged (about 40), aged (62) and long-lived (82). Age-related changes in TCR beta repertoire diversity were measured in the study by deep sequencing normalized with unique cDNA molecular identifiers. To avoid experimental bias, donors of different ages were spread randomly across the sequencing lanes. The study analyzed two additional independent replicas of 1 million unique cDNA reads from the same blood draw for two donors, one aged 18 to 30 and one aged 80 or older.

Relative to germline, V is 6 bases shorter and J is 6 bases shorter, with 23 bases between their ends. CDR3 length: 16 amino acids, cysteine to phenylalanine. Here the CDR3 DNA is all that survives: 48 bases in frame from base 1. The germline V gene (reference sequence) specifies SEHNR as CDR1 and FQNEAQ as CDR2. Turning to this clonotype: The antigen this receptor binds is unknown. Base qualities are not recorded, but no much larger clone differs from it by a single base.

Findings and caveats that apply to the study as a whole: Conclusive comparison of naive and antigen-experienced compartments was prevented by the profiling of bulk unsorted PBMCs. The CMV infection status of donors was not known, potentially confounding age-related changes in expanded clonotypes. Estimates of total diversity based on one million sequenced T cells were regarded as lower bounds and as underestimates. Compared with the aged group, more naive CD4+ T cells, fewer expanded clones and increased TCR diversity were shown by the long-lived group, suggesting age selection. A strong correlation was found between observed TCR beta diversity and the percentage of naive T cells measured by flow cytometry. Observed TCR beta diversity per million T cells fell roughly linearly with age, and a significant reduction was already apparent by age roughly 40.

The roughly 39 donors, aged about 6 to 100 years, were systemically healthy Caucasian individuals from Russia. Each donor gave approximately 10 milliliters of peripheral blood, collected into EDTA-treated Vacutainer tubes. Ficoll-Paque density-gradient centrifugation was used to isolate PBMCs, with at least 7 million per sample. Trizol reagent was used to extract total RNA from the PBMCs, yielding at least 5.5 micrograms per sample. The percentages of naive CD45RAhigh/CD27high T cells were determined by flow cytometry on a PBMC aliquot from every donor. Library generation was performed with 5' RACE. Sequencer: Illumina HiSeq 2500. The second PCR ran for about 7 to 11 cycles and used a J-beta primer mix along with a sample-barcoded 5' primer. A template-switch 5' adaptor carrying 12 random nucleotides introduced a unique molecular identifier onto each TCR beta cDNA molecule. Each sample yielded at least 3 million CDR3-containing paired-end reads. First-strand cDNA synthesis was performed from all RNA using the Mint cDNA synthesis kit, with priming by a TRBC-specific oligonucleotide. All cDNA was treated with uracil-DNA glycosylase and then went through a first 18-cycle PCR with the universal primers M1SS and BC2_uni_R. As for the original processing: For normalization, 1 million high-quality reads were randomly selected from each sample, with every read carrying a distinct molecular identifier. Instead of being binned into consensus sequences, reads with shared molecular identifiers were discarded. MiTCR, run with a Q25 quality threshold and the strictest error-elimination algorithm, handled CDR3 identification, clonotype clustering and error correction. A nonparametric unseen species model with Euler transformation was used to estimate a lower bound on total TCR beta diversity. TCRdb reran the public reads through fastp at Q25 and MiXCR, keeping productive beta chains. When rows share a CDR3 protein, they turn into one entry using the most common DNA and genes. The V and J calls shown here were made by TCRdb, not taken from the authors' results. This sample holds approximately 850,000 distinct CDR3 sequences; roughly 64% were observed only once. The ten most abundant clones make up about 20% of the sample.

Material: blood. The clonotype comes from a young man in good health. Rearrangement joined TRBV7-9 to TRBJ1-2, with the D gene not clear enough to name. The CDR3: CASRLNNGLRTDGYTF. The bases read TGTGCCAGCAGACTCAATAACGGGCTCAGGACGGATGGCTACACCTTC.